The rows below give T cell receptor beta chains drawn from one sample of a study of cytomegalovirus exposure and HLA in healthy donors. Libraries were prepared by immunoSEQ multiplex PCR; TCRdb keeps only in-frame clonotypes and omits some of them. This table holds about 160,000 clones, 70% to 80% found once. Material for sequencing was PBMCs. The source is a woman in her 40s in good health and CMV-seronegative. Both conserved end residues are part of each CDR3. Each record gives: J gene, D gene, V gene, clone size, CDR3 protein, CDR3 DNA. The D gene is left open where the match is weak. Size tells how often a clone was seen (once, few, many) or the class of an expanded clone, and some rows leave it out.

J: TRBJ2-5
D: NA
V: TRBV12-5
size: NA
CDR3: CANRGVRQEGETQYF
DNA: TGTGCTAATCGGGGGGTCCGACAGGAGGGGGAGACCCAGTACTTC

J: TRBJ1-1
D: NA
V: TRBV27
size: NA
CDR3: CASSRQFWWFF
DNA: TGTGCCAGCAGCCGACAGTTCTGGTGGTTCTTT

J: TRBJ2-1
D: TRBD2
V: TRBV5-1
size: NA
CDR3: CASSQQAGANEQFF
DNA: TGCGCCAGCAGCCAACAAGCGGGAGCCAATGAGCAGTTCTTC

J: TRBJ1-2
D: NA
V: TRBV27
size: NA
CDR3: CASSGGSNYGYTF
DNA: TGTGCCAGCAGCGGAGGCTCTAACTATGGCTACACCTTC

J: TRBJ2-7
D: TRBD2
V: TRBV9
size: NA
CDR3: CASSVGSSSGGLNEQYF
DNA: TGTGCCAGCAGCGTAGGCAGCTCTAGCGGGGGTCTCAACGAGCAGTACTTC

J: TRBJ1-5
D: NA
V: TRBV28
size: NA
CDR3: CASSPDRRNQPQHF
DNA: TGTGCCAGCAGCCCGGACAGACGGAATCAGCCCCAGCATTTT

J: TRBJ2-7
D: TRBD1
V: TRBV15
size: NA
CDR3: CATSPRTGDYEQYF
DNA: TGTGCCACCAGCCCCCGGACAGGGGACTACGAGCAGTACTTC

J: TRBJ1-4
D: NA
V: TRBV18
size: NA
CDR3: CASSLNLDEKLFF
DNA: TGTGCCAGCTCACTAAACTTGGATGAAAAACTGTTTTTT

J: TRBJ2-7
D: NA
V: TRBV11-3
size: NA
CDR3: CASSLGQSSYEQYF
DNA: TGTGCCAGCAGCTTAGGACAGAGCTCCTACGAGCAGTACTTC

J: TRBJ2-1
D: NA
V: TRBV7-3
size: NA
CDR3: CASSQGLNGANEQFF
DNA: TGTGCCAGCAGCCAAGGGCTCAATGGGGCCAATGAGCAGTTCTTC

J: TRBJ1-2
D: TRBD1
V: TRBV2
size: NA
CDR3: CASSPTTGGAGGYTF
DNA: TGTGCCAGCAGTCCGACGACAGGGGGCGCGGGAGGCTACACCTTC

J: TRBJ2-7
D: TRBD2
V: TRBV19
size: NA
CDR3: CASSTGTSGYEQYF
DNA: TGTGCCAGTAGTACGGGGACTAGCGGGTACGAGCAGTACTTC

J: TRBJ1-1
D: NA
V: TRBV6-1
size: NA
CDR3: CASTGQGFLRAFF
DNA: TGTGCCAGCACCGGGCAGGGCTTCCTCCGGGCTTTCTTT

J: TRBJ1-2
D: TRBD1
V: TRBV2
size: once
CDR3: CASRGRDSYGYTF
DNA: TGTGCCAGCAGAGGACGGGACAGCTATGGCTACACCTTC

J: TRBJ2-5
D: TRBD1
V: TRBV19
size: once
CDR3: CASSSNVQGGETQYF
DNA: TGTGCCAGTAGTAGCAACGTACAGGGGGGAGAGACCCAGTACTTC

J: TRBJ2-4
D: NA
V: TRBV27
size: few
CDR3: CASSLSGVRDIQYF
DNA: TGTGCCAGCAGTTTATCGGGCGTGCGGGACATTCAGTACTTC

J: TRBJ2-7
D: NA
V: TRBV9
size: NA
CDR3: CASSVAGEKQYF
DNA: TGTGCCAGCAGCGTAGCGGGGGAGAAGCAGTACTTC

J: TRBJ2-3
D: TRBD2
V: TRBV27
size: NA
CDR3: CASSPLRTRDPDTQYF
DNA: TGTGCCAGCAGTCCGTTAAGGACTAGAGATCCAGATACGCAGTATTTT

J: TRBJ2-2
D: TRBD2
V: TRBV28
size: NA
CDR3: CASSPGLAGVGSTGELFF
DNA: TGTGCCAGCAGTCCCGGACTAGCGGGAGTGGGAAGTACCGGGGAGCTGTTTTTT

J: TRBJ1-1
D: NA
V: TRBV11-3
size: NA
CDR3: CASSLFAGDTEAFF
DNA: TGTGCCAGCAGCTTATTCGCGGGGGACACTGAAGCTTTCTTT

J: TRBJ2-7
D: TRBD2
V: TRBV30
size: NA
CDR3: CAWGGVRYEQYF
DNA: TGTGCCTGGGGGGGGGTCCGCTACGAGCAGTACTTC

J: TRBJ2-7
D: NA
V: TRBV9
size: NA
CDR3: CASSDPGEQYF
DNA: TGTGCCAGCAGCGACCCGGGGGAGCAGTACTTC

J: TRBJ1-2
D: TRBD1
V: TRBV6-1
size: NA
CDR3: CASSDSGTGTYPTYGYTF
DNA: TGTGCCAGCAGTGATTCCGGGACAGGGACCTACCCAACCTATGGCTACACCTTC

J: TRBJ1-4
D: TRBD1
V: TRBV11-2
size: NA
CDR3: CASSSVQGNEKLFF
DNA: TGTGCCAGCAGCTCCGTACAGGGGAATGAAAAACTGTTTTTT

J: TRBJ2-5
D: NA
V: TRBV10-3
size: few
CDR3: CAISDGQKQETQYF
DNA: TGTGCCATCAGTGATGGTCAGAAACAAGAGACCCAGTACTTC

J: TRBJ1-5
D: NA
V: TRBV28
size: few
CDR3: CATQDSFNQPQHF
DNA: TGTGCCACCCAGGACAGTTTCAATCAGCCCCAGCATTTT

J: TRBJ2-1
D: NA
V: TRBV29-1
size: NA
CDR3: CSVEGGPQALYNEQFF
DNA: TGCAGCGTTGAAGGAGGGCCCCAGGCCCTGTACAATGAGCAGTTCTTC

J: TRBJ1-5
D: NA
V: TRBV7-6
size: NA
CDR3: CASSPGGGINQPQHF
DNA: TGTGCCAGCAGCCCGGGAGGGGGGATCAATCAGCCCCAGCATTTT

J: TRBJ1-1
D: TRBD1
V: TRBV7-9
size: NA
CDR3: CASTLTGQSLTFF
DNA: TGTGCCAGCACCCTGACGGGACAGAGTTTAACTTTCTTT

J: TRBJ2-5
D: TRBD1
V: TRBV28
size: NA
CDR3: CATYTPGQGAPQYF
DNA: TGTGCCACCTACACCCCGGGACAGGGGGCTCCGCAGTACTTC

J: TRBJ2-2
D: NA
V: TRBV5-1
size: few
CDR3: CASSLASGANTGELFF
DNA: TGCGCCAGCAGCTTGGCGAGCGGTGCGAACACCGGGGAGCTGTTTTTT

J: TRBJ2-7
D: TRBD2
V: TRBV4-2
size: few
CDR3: CASSLEREGSYEQYF
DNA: TGTGCCAGCAGCCTAGAGCGGGAGGGCTCCTACGAGCAGTACTTC

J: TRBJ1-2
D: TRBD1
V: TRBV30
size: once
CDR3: CAWKPTGAGYTF
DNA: TGTGCCTGGAAGCCGACAGGGGCTGGCTACACCTTC

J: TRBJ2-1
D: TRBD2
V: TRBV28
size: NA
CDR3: CASSLREGRTDNEQFF
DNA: TGTGCCAGCAGCCTGCGGGAGGGCCGAACTGACAATGAGCAGTTCTTC

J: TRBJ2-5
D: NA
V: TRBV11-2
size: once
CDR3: CASSSGQKETQYF
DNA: TGTGCCAGCAGCTCAGGACAGAAAGAGACCCAGTACTTC

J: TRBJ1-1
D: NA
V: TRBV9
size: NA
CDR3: CASSVDLNTEAFF
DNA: TGTGCCAGCAGCGTAGACCTAAACACTGAAGCTTTCTTT

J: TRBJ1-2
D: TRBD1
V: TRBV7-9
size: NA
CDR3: CATQGGAGYGYTF
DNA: TGTGCCACCCAAGGGGGCGCGGGCTATGGCTACACCTTC

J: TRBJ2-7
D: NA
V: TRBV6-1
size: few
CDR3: CASLYGINEQYF
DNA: TGTGCCAGCCTCTACGGGATCAACGAGCAGTACTTC

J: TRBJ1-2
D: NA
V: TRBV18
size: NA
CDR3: CASSPTQDFYGYTF
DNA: TGTGCCAGCTCCCCTACGCAAGATTTCTATGGCTACACCTTC

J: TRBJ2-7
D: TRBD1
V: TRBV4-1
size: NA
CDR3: CASSQEVGQGSYEQYF
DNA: TGCGCCAGCAGCCAAGAGGTGGGACAGGGGTCATACGAGCAGTACTTC